These 22 T cell receptor beta chains were sequenced from one sample in a study of blood T cell repertoires in COVID-19. Using immunoSEQ multiplex PCR, the repertoire was profiled, and TCRdb retains in-frame clones only, with some absent. The profile shows around 270,000 clones, 65% to 85% of them singletons. Sequencing used peripheral blood. These receptors all come from a person aged 70 to 85 with COVID-19, enrolled during active disease.

This chain uses TRBV30 with TRBJ2-1; 8 nucleotides match TRBD2. CDR1 is GTSNPN, CDR2 SVGIG, per germline (reference sequence). The CDR3 extends over 15 amino acids. With V trimmed by 0 bases and J by 4 bases, 5 bases remained unmatched. The CDR3: CAWSVSGGVYNEQFF. The DNA of the CDR3 is TGTGCCTGGAGTGTATCGGGGGGGGTTTACAATGAGCAGTTCTTC. Full variable domain (missing parts from reference TRBV30 and TRBJ2-1): SQTIHQWPATLVQPVGSPLSLECTVEGTSNPNLYWYRQAAGRGLQLLFYSVGIGQISSEVPQNLSASRPQDRQFILSSKKLLLSDSGFYLCAWSVSGGVYNEQFFGPGTRLTVL.

The chain employs TRBV6-1 and TRBJ1-5; D might be TRBD1 (5 bases). The V end lost 0 bases, the J end lost 6 bases, and 15 bases lay between the germline ends. Germline V CDR1 and CDR2: MNHNS, SASEGT. The CDR3 contains 16 residues. CDR3 bases: TGTGCCAGCAGTGAAGCCGTGGGGCGCGTCCGTCAGCCCCAGCATTTT. Its translation: CASSEAVGRVRQPQHF.

The rearrangement uses TRBV3-1 (or the pseudogene TRBV3-2) and TRBJ2-1; 8 positions agree with TRBD2. The CDR3 is 16 amino acids. The V segment lost 2 bases and the J segment 1 base; nucleotides outside the gene matches: 4. Germline loops: CDR1 LGHDT, CDR2 YNNKEL (reference sequence). CDR3 coding DNA: TGTGCCAGCAGCCAAAACAGCGGGGGATCCTACAATGAGCAGTTCTTC. Translating gives CASSQNSGGSYNEQFF.

The V gene is TRBV30, the J gene TRBJ2-3, with a possible D match to TRBD2 (6 bases). Trimming removed 1 base at V and 2 bases at J, with 10 bases between. In germline, CDR1 is GTSNPN, CDR2 SVGIG (reference sequence). The CDR3 runs to 14 residues. The CDR3 sequence is CAWSEGLTTDTQYF. CDR3 coding DNA: TGTGCCTGGAGTGAGGGACTGACCACAGATACGCAGTATTTT.

The chain employs TRBV6-5 and TRBJ2-7, with TRBD1 as a possible D gene (5 bases). There are 14 residues in the CDR3. The V gene lost 4 bases and the J gene lost 13 bases, with 23 bases spanning the gap. Germline assignment: CDR1 MNHEY and CDR2 SVGAGI. CDR3 nucleotide sequence: TGTGCCAGCAGTTCGAGAAACAGGCCCCAACCAGACTACTTC. The encoded protein is CASSSRNRPQPDYF.

The chain combines TRBV5-1 with TRBJ1-6; D gene ambiguous. Trimming cost V 0 bases and J 7 bases, with 8 bases left between them. The CDR3 extends over 14 amino acids. Germline CDR1 and CDR2: SGHRS and YFSETQ. The CDR3 DNA reads as TGCGCCAGCAGCTTGGTCAGCGAAAATTCACCCCTCCACTTT. Amino acid sequence: CASSLVSENSPLHF. The whole variable domain, remainder taken from reference TRBV5-1 and TRBJ1-6, is KAGVTQTPRYLIKTRGQQVTLSCSPISGHRSVSWYQQTPGQGLQFLFEYFSETQRNKGNFPGRFSGRQFSNSRSEMNVSTLELGDSALYLCASSLVSENSPLHFGNGTRLTVT.

This clone was recorded many times. The chain employs TRBV5-1 and TRBJ2-7; D gene unclear. From germline, CDR1 is SGHRS and CDR2 YFSETQ. Trimming shortened V by 5 bases and J by 7 bases, and 10 bases separated the two germline ends. The CDR3 has 11 residues. The CDR3 is CASRRVEEQYF. CDR3 coding DNA: TGCGCCAGCAGAAGAGTTGAGGAGCAGTACTTC.

The chain carries TRBV5-5 and TRBJ1-6; TRBD1 aligns across 9 bases. CDR1 and CDR2 (germline): SGHKS, YYEKEE (reference sequence). CDR3 length equals 16 residues. V gave up 4 bases and J gave up 13 bases; unmatched junction bases: 15. CDR3 coding DNA: TGTGCCAGCAGCACCGGCTTCGGGACAGGGAACCCCCCCCTCCACTTT. Translation: CASSTGFGTGNPPLHF.

The chain employs TRBV6-4 and TRBJ1-1, with TRBD1 matching 11 bases. CDR3 length: 15 amino acids. CDR1 and CDR2 (germline): MRHNA, SNTAGT. J gave up 6 bases and V 4 bases, and 7 bases lay outside the gene matches. For the CDR3, the DNA is TGTGCCAGCAGTGTCTCCCGGGACAGGGGGGCTGAAGCTTTCTTT. Translated: CASSVSRDRGAEAFF.

The chain links TRBV27 to TRBJ2-7; 7 bases map to TRBD1. J gave up 2 bases and V 2 bases, and 12 bases lay outside the gene matches. Germline loops: CDR1 MNHEY, CDR2 SMNVEV (reference sequence). This CDR3 region has 17 residues. CDR3 sequence (DNA): TGTGCCAGCAGTTTACTTAGTCGGGCAGGGGGTACCTACGAGCAGTACTTC. It translates to CASSLLSRAGGTYEQYF.

The rearrangement links TRBV5-6 to TRBJ1-6; D remains ambiguous. This CDR3 spans 16 amino acids. Per germline, CDR1 SGHDT and CDR2 YYEEEE. The V gene lost 5 bases and the J gene lost 10 bases, with 22 bases spanning the gap. CDR3 loop: CASRERQEAVGSPLHF. CDR3 sequence (DNA): TGTGCCAGCAGGGAACGTCAGGAGGCGGTAGGATCACCCCTCCACTTT.

This clone was seen a few times. The chain is built from TRBV5-4 and TRBJ2-2; 8 nucleotides line up with TRBD2. V dropped 4 bases and J dropped 5; count of bases not matched to a gene: 1. Per the germline V gene, CDR1 is SGHNT and CDR2 is YYREEE (reference sequence). This CDR3 contains 13 residues. Written as DNA, the CDR3 is TGTGCCAGCAGCCCGGGGGGGACCGGGGAGCTGTTTTTT. It codes for CASSPGGTGELFF.

This clone was detected only once. V gene TRBV5-6 combines with J gene TRBJ2-2, with TRBD2 matching over 8 bases. The germline gives CDR1 SGHDT, CDR2 YYEEEE. Trimming cost V 4 bases and J 4 bases; bases outside gene matches: 6. CDR3 size: 15 residues. The CDR3 coding sequence is TGTGCCAGCAGCACACCGGGGGGGATCACCGGGGAGCTGTTTTTT. This codes for CASSTPGGITGELFF.

As for this clone: Other DNA variants within this sample encode the same CDR3. This sequence joins TRBV7-2 and TRBJ1-5; maybe TRBD1 (5 bases). The CDR3 length is 14 residues. Germline V lookup: CDR1 SGHTA, CDR2 FQGNSA. V was clipped by 2 bases and J by 4 bases, with 9 bases between them. CDR3 coding DNA: TGTGCCAGCAGCTTAACGGGGGGTAATCAGCCCCAGCATTTT. It translates to CASSLTGGNQPQHF.

A few counts support this clone. The rearrangement joins TRBV11-2 to TRBJ2-6; D is ambiguous. Trimming cost V 4 bases and J 0 bases, with 13 bases left between them. Germline V gene data show CDR1 as SGHAT and CDR2 as FQNNGV. The CDR3 covers 17 residues. The CDR3: CASSSESWASGANVLTF. In nucleotides, the CDR3 is TGTGCCAGCAGCTCAGAGTCGTGGGCCTCTGGGGCCAACGTCCTGACTTTC.

This chain connects TRBV10-3 to TRBJ1-5; D not resolved. Trimming cost V 6 bases and J 7 bases, with 13 bases left between them. Looked up from germline, CDR1 is ENHRY and CDR2 is SYGVKD. There are 13 residues in the CDR3. CDR3 in amino acids: CAISGEREQPQHF. The CDR3 DNA reads TGTGCCATCAGCGGGGAGAGGGAACAGCCCCAGCATTTT.

The V and J genes are TRBV6-2 or TRBV6-3 and TRBJ1-1, with D unclear. The length of the CDR3 is 13 residues. Per germline, CDR1 MNHEY and CDR2 SVGEGT. V lost 0 bases, J lost 5 bases, and 7 bases lay in between. The CDR3, as DNA: TGTGCCAGCAGTTACTCGAGAACGACTGAAGCTTTCTTT. It specifies CASSYSRTTEAFF.

This clone was counted only a few times. The chain employs TRBV7-9 and TRBJ1-3; D remains unclear. V dropped 1 base and J dropped 2 bases, with 12 bases sitting between them. The germline CDR1 and CDR2 sequences are SEHNR and FQNEAQ (reference sequence). CDR3 length: 16 residues. The CDR3 here is CASSLVGPVAGNTIYF. CDR3 bases: TGTGCCAGCAGCTTAGTTGGCCCCGTTGCTGGAAACACCATATATTTT. Full variable domain (remainder filled in from reference TRBV7-9 and TRBJ1-3): DTGVSQNPRHKITKRGQNVTFRCDPISEHNRLYWYRQTLGQGPEFLTYFQNEAQLEKSRLLSDRFSAERPKGSFSTLEIQRTEQGDSAMYLCASSLVGPVAGNTIYFGEGSWLTVV.

The chain carries TRBV6-4 and TRBJ1-6, with 10 bases identical to TRBD1. This CDR3 comprises 15 residues. Germline CDR1 MRHNA, CDR2 SNTAGT. Trimming took 6 bases from V and 5 from J; bases not matched to a gene: 4. The CDR3: CASRRQGADNSPLHF. CDR3 DNA sequence: TGTGCCAGCAGACGACAGGGGGCGGATAATTCACCCCTCCACTTT.

The chain has TRBV19 and TRBJ2-2, with 11 positions matching TRBD2. V dropped 6 bases and J dropped 5; count of bases not matched to a gene: 20. The germline V gene has CDR1 LNHDA and CDR2 SQIVND (reference sequence). The CDR3 is 20 residues long. CDR3 sequence: CASSPDPTSGRRIQTGELFF. The DNA of the CDR3 is TGTGCCAGTAGCCCTGATCCAACTAGCGGGAGAAGAATTCAGACCGGGGAGCTGTTTTTT.

The genes are TRBV2 and TRBJ1-2; TRBD1 matches at 8 bases. V lost 7 bases and J lost 6; bases outside the gene matches: 13. The CDR3 is 15 amino acids. Germline V gene lookup returns CDR1 SNHLY and CDR2 FYNNEI. This chain's CDR3 is CASKEQGGARHGYTF. In nucleotides, the CDR3 is TGTGCCAGCAAAGAACAGGGGGGGGCACGACATGGCTACACCTTC. The entire variable domain, with the rest obtained from reference TRBV2 and TRBJ1-2, is as follows: EPEVTQTPSHQVTQMGQEVILRCVPISNHLYFYWYRQILGQKVEFLVSFYNNEISEKSEIFDDQFSVERPDGSNFTLKIRSTKLEDSAMYFCASKEQGGARHGYTFGSGTRLTVV.

The chain couples TRBV9 to TRBJ1-3; unclear D gene. Looked up from germline, CDR1 is SGDLS and CDR2 is YYNGEE. Trimming took off 0 bases at V and 0 bases at J, with 4 bases between the two ends. This CDR3 spans 14 amino acids. The CDR3 DNA sequence: TGTGCCAGCAGCGTAGCGAGCTCTGGAAACACCATATATTTT. It codes for CASSVASSGNTIYF.